These 12 T cell receptor beta chains came from one sample sequenced in a study of cytomegalovirus exposure and HLA in healthy donors (dated by TCRdb to 2015 to 2018). The library was built by means of the immunoSEQ multiplex PCR assay. The multiplex PCR relied on a mix of 60 forward primers for TCR Vbeta segments and 13 reverse primers for TCR Jbeta segments. Sourced from immuneACCESS, this table was stored by TCRdb with only in-frame sequences that have V and J called. A share of the clones is absent; for the studies checked, an unresolved V gene accounts for under half, and the remainder has no known explanation. Within this sample are roughly 130,000 clones, with 6.5% to 9.5% of them counted one time only. The ten largest clones add up to less than 7% of the sample. The sequenced sample consisted of PBMCs. Source of these receptors: a man aged 35-49 years in good health and CMV-seronegative.

The chain couples TRBV7-9 to TRBJ1-6, with 8 bases fitting TRBD1. Germline CDR1 is SEHNR and CDR2 is FQNEAQ (reference sequence). The CDR3 has 15 amino acids. Germline trimming cut 2 bases from V and 7 bases from J; bases unmatched to any gene: 4. The CDR3 sequence is CASSLRDRPNSPLHF. CDR3 sequence (DNA): TGTGCCAGCAGCTTAAGGGACAGGCCCAATTCACCCCTCCACTTT.

This clone was picked up a small number of times. The chain couples TRBV7-9 to TRBJ2-5; a possible D gene is TRBD2 (6 bases). V gave up 4 bases and J gave up 2 bases, with 14 bases separating them. This CDR3 is built from 15 residues. CDR1 is SEHNR, CDR2 FQNEAQ, per germline (reference sequence). Written as DNA, the CDR3 is TGTGCCAGCAGCTACCTACTAGCCCTGCAAGAGACCCAGTACTTC. The encoded protein is CASSYLLALQETQYF.

Points on this clone: Its ends do not fully match the called genes, so a read error is possible. The rearrangement joins TRBV5-1 to TRBJ2-2; perhaps TRBD1 as D (6 bases). This CDR3 region has 17 residues. In germline, CDR1 is SGHRS, CDR2 YFSETQ. The CDR3 loop reads CASSRSKGVIPTGELLF. In DNA, the CDR3 is TGCGCCAGCAGCCGCTCTAAGGGGGTTATCCCCACCGGGGAGCTGCTTTTT.

This sequence joins TRBV6-4 and TRBJ1-2; D is perhaps TRBD1 (5 bases). V shed 6 bases and J shed 1 base, with 12 bases lying between them. Germline V gives CDR1 MRHNA, CDR2 SNTAGT. The CDR3 has 14 residues. CDR3 bases: TGTGCCAGCAGGCAAGGGGAGGGTAACTATGGCTACACCTTC. Translation gives CASRQGEGNYGYTF.

This clone came up a few times. The chain is built from TRBV6-6 and TRBJ1-1; D gene uncertain. From germline, CDR1 is MNHNY and CDR2 SVGAGI (reference sequence). The CDR3 length is 14 residues. Trimming removed 2 bases from V and 5 bases from J, with 12 bases in between. The CDR3 nucleotides read TGTGCCAGCAGTTACCCCATGACGGGGACTGAAGCTTTCTTT. This codes for CASSYPMTGTEAFF.

This clone has only a few counts. The chain carries TRBV6-1 and TRBJ2-2; D is unresolved. Trimming took 11 bases from V and 4 from J, leaving 11 bases between them. The CDR3 runs 12 residues. CDR1 and CDR2 (germline): MNHNS, SASEGT. CDR3 in DNA: TGTGCCTTCAGACTTCCCACCGGGGAGCTGTTTTTT. It specifies CAFRLPTGELFF.

This clone occurred a few times. The chain joins TRBV4-1 to TRBJ1-2; D is ambiguous. The V gene lost 3 bases and the J gene lost 5 bases, with 10 bases spanning the gap. CDR3 length equals 13 residues. Germline CDR1 reads MGHRA; CDR2 reads YSYEKL. Written as DNA, the CDR3 is TGCGCCAGCAGCCACCCATCCCAATATGGCTACACCTTC. Residues: CASSHPSQYGYTF.

This clone turned up a few times. The chain recombines TRBV19 with TRBJ1-1; D uncertain. CDR1 is LNHDA, CDR2 SQIVND, per germline (reference sequence). The V end lost 3 bases, the J end lost 7 bases, and 12 bases lay between the germline ends. The CDR3 consists of 13 residues. The CDR3 is CASSIGAGDEAFF. The CDR3 DNA is TGTGCCAGTAGTATCGGCGCTGGAGATGAAGCTTTCTTT.

V usage is TRBV5-6 and J usage is TRBJ2-1; 11 bases agree with TRBD2. Germline values: CDR1 SGHDT, CDR2 YYEEEE. The length of the CDR3 is 17 residues. V was pared by 4 bases and J by 4 bases, with 10 bases of the junction left unmatched. In DNA form, the CDR3 reads TGTGCCAGCAGCACTAGCGGGGGACAATTCATATACAATGAGCAGTTCTTC. Translated, it gives CASSTSGGQFIYNEQFF.

This clone was seen only a few times. The chain uses TRBV6-5 and TRBJ1-3, with TRBD1 as a possible D gene (5 bases). The V end lost 2 bases, the J end lost 4 bases, and 12 bases lay between the germline ends. The V gene's germline CDR1 is MNHEY and CDR2 SVGAGI. CDR3 length: 15 amino acids. The CDR3 loop reads CASSYAGAAGNTIYF. The CDR3, as DNA: TGTGCCAGCAGTTACGCTGGGGCGGCGGGAAACACCATATATTTT.

V usage is TRBV6-5 and J usage is TRBJ1-5; D may be TRBD1 (6 bases). CDR1 is MNHEY and CDR2 is SVGAGI in the germline V gene. The CDR3 extends over 14 amino acids. V lost 6 bases and J 7 bases, leaving 16 bases between the germline ends. The CDR3 DNA sequence: TGTGCCAGCAGCCGGAGAGGGGGGGACCAGCCCCAGCATTTT. Protein: CASSRRGGDQPQHF.

The V call is TRBV5-1, the J call TRBJ1-1; tentatively, D is TRBD1 (6 bases). CDR1 is SGHRS and CDR2 is YFSETQ in the germline V gene. The CDR3 totals 15 residues. Trimming cost V 4 bases and J 1 base, with 14 bases left between them. CDR3 DNA sequence: TGCGCCAGCAGCGCACAGGGAGGGGAGAACACTGAAGCTTTCTTT. Residues: CASSAQGGENTEAFF. The full variable domain, with the rest looked up from reference TRBV5-1 and TRBJ1-1, is KAGVTQTPRYLIKTRGQQVTLSCSPISGHRSVSWYQQTPGQGLQFLFEYFSETQRNKGNFPGRFSGRQFSNSRSEMNVSTLELGDSALYLCASSAQGGENTEAFFGQGTRLTVV.